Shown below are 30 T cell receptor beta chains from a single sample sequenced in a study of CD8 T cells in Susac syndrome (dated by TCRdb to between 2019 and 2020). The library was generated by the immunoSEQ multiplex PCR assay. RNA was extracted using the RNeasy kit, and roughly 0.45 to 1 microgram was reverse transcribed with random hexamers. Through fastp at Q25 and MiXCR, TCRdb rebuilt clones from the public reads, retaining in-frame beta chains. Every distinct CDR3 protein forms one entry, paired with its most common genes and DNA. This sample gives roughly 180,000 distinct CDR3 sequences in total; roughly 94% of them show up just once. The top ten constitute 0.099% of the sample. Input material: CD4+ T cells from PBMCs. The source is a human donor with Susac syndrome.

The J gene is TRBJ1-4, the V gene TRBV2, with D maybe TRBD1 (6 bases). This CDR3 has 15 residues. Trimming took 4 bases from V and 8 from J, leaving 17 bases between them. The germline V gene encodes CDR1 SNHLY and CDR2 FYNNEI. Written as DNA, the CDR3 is TGTGCCAGCAGTGTGAATTTGGGGGCAGGGGAAAAACTGTTTTTT. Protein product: CASSVNLGAGEKLFF.

CDR3 loop: CASSFRRTSGAEQYF. CDR3 sequence (DNA): TGTGCCAGCAGCTTTCGTAGGACTAGCGGGGCCGAGCAGTACTTC. This sequence joins TRBV11-2 and TRBJ2-7; 12 bases are a match to TRBD2. V was clipped by 3 bases and J by 6 bases; unmatched bases: 6. CDR3 length: 15 amino acids. Germline CDR1 SGHAT, CDR2 FQNNGV. Full variable domain (rest looked up from reference TRBV11-2 and TRBJ2-7): EAGVAQSPRYKIIEKRQSVAFWCNPISGHATLYWYQQILGQGPKLLIQFQNNGVVDDSQLPKDRFSAERLKGVDSTLKIQPAKLEDSAVYLCASSFRRTSGAEQYFGPGTRLTVT.

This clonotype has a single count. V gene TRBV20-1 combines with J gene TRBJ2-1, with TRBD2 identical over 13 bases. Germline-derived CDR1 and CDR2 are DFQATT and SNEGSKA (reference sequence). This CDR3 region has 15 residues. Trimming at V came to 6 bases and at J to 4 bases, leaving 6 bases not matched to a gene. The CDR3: CSAAPTSGRYNEQFF. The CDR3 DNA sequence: TGCAGTGCGGCCCCGACTAGCGGGAGGTACAATGAGCAGTTCTTC.

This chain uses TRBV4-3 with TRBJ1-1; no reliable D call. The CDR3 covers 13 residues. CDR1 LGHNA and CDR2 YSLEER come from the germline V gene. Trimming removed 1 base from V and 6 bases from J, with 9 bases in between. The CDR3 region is CASSQAGRAEAFF. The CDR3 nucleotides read TGCGCCAGCAGCCAAGCAGGAAGGGCTGAAGCTTTCTTT.

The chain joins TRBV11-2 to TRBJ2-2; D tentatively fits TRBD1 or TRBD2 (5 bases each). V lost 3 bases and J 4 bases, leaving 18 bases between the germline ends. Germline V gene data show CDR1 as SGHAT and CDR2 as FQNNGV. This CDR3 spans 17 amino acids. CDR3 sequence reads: CASSFSGLPGRTGELFF. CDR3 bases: TGTGCCAGCAGCTTCTCCGGACTCCCGGGGCGCACCGGGGAGCTGTTTTTT.

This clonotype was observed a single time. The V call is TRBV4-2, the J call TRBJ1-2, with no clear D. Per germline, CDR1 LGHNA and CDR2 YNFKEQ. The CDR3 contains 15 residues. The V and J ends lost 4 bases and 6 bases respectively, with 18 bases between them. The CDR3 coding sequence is TGTGCCAGCAGCCTGACGCAACAGTCGCTCAATGGCTACACCTTC. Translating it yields CASSLTQQSLNGYTF.

In nucleotides, the CDR3 is TGTGCCAGCAGCTTGGGTCTCAATGAGCAGTTCTTC. Translated, it gives CASSLGLNEQFF. The V gene is TRBV11-2, the J gene TRBJ2-1, with D unresolved. CDR3 length equals 12 residues. The germline gives CDR1 SGHAT, CDR2 FQNNGV. V was shortened by 3 bases and J by 6 bases, with 6 bases between the two germline ends.

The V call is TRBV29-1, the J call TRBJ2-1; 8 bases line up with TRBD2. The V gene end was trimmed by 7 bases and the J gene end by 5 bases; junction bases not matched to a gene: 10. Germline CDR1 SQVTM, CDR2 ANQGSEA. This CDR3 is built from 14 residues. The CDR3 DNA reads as TGCAGCGCTCAGACTAGCGCAAGAAACAATGAGCAGTTCTTC. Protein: CSAQTSARNNEQFF.

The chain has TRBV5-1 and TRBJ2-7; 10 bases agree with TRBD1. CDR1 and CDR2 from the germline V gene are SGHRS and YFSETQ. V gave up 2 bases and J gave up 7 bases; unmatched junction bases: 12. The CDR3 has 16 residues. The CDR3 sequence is CASSLRSRDRGGEQYF. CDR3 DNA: TGCGCCAGCAGCTTACGATCACGGGACAGGGGTGGAGAGCAGTACTTC. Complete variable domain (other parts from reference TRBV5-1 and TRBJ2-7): KAGVTQTPRYLIKTRGQQVTLSCSPISGHRSVSWYQQTPGQGLQFLFEYFSETQRNKGNFPGRFSGRQFSNSRSEMNVSTLELGDSALYLCASSLRSRDRGGEQYFGPGTRLTVT.

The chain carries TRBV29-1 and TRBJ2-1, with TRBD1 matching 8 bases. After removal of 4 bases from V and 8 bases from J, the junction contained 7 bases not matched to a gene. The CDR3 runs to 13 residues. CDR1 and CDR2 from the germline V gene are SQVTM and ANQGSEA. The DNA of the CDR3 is TGCAGCGTTGCTCAGGGGGCATCCGATGAGCAGTTCTTC. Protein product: CSVAQGASDEQFF.

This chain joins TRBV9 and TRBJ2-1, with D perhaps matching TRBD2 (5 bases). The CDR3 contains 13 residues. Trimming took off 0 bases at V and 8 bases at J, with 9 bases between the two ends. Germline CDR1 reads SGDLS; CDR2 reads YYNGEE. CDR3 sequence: CASSVGGRDEQFF. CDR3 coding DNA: TGTGCCAGCAGCGTAGGAGGGCGCGATGAGCAGTTCTTC.

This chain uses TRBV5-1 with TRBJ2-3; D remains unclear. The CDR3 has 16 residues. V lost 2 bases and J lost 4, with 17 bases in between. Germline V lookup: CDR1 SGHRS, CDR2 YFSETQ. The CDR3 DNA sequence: TGCGCCAGCAGCTTTGTGATGGGTAGTGTCCCAGATACGCAGTATTTT. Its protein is CASSFVMGSVPDTQYF.

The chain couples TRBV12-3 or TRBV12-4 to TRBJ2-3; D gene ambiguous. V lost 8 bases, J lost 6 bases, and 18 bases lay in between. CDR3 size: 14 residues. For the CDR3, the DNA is TGTGCCAGCGGCGACGCCCGGGCGTTGGATACGCAGTATTTT. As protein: CASGDARALDTQYF.

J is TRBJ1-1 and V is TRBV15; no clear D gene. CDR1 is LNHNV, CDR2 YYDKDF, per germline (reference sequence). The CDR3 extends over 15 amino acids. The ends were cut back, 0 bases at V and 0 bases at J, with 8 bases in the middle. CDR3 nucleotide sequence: TGTGCCACCAGCAGAGATTTGCATATGAACACTGAAGCTTTCTTT. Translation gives CATSRDLHMNTEAFF. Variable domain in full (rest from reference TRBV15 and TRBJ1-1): DAMVIQNPRYQVTQFGKPVTLSCSQTLNHNVMYWYQQKSSQAPKLLFHYYDKDFNNEADTPDNFQSRRPNTSFCFLDIRSPGLGDTAMYLCATSRDLHMNTEAFFGQGTRLTVV.

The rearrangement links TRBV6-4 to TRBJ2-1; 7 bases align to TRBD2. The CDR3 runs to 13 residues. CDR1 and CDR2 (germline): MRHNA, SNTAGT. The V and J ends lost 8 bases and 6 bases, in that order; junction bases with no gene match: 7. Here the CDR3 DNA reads TGTGCCAGCGGACTAGAGTCCACCAATGAGCAGTTCTTC. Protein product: CASGLESTNEQFF.

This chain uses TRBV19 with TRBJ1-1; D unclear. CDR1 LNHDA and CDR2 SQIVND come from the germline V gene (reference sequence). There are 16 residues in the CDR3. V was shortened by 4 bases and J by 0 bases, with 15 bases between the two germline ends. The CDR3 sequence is CASSTSGSNMNTEAFF. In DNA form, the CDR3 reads TGTGCCAGTAGTACTTCCGGGAGCAACATGAACACTGAAGCTTTCTTT.

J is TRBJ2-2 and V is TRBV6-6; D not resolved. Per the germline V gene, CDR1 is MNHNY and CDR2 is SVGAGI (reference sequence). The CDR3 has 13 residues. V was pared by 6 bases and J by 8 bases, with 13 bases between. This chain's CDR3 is CASSDTPGGELFF. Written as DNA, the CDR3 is TGTGCCAGCAGCGACACACCCGGGGGGGAGCTGTTTTTT.

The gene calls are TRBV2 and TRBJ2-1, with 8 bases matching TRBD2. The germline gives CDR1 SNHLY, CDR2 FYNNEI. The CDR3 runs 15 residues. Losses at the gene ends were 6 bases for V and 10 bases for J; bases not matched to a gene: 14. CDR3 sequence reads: CASSDGLAGPREQFF. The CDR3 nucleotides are TGTGCCAGCAGCGACGGACTAGCTGGCCCCCGGGAGCAGTTCTTC. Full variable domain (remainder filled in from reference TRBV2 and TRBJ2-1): EPEVTQTPSHQVTQMGQEVILRCVPISNHLYFYWYRQILGQKVEFLVSFYNNEISEKSEIFDDQFSVERPDGSNFTLKIRSTKLEDSAMYFCASSDGLAGPREQFFGPGTRLTVL.

The CDR3, as DNA: TGCAGTGCTAGAGACTTTGGACTGCGGCTCGGACCTACCTACAATGAGCAGTTCTTC. As protein: CSARDFGLRLGPTYNEQFF. The chain joins TRBV20-1 to TRBJ2-1; maybe TRBD2 (5 bases). Trimming removed 0 bases from V and 2 bases from J, with 23 bases in between. The CDR3 loop spans 19 amino acids. Germline V gene sequence: CDR1 DFQATT, CDR2 SNEGSKA (reference sequence).

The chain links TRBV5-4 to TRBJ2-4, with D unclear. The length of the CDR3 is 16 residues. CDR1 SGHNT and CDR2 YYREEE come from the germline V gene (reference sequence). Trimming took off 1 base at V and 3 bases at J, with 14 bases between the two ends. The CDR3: CASSLFGLSNKNIQYF. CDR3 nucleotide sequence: TGTGCCAGCAGCTTGTTTGGGTTGTCGAACAAAAACATTCAGTACTTC. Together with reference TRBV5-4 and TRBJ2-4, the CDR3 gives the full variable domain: ETGVTQSPTHLIKTRGQQVTLRCSSQSGHNTVSWYQQALGQGPQFIFQYYREEENGRGNFPPRFSGLQFPNYSSELNVNALELDDSALYLCASSLFGLSNKNIQYFGAGTRLSVL.

For the CDR3, the DNA is TGCAGTGCTAGAGGGCTAGCGGGGTACTACGAGCAGTACTTC. This codes for CSARGLAGYYEQYF. The V gene is TRBV20-1, the J gene TRBJ2-7, with 9 bases identical to TRBD2. The V segment lost 1 base and the J segment 3 bases; nucleotides outside the gene matches: 4. The CDR3 contains 14 residues. Germline V gene lookup returns CDR1 DFQATT and CDR2 SNEGSKA (reference sequence).

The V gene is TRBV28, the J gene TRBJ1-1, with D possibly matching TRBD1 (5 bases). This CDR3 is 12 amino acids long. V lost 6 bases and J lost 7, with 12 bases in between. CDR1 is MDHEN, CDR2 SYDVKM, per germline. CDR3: CASRTGHSEAFF. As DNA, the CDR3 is TGTGCCAGCAGGACCGGACATAGTGAAGCTTTCTTT.

The CDR3 is CSAAKRGVPIGGSNQPQHF. CDR3 bases: TGCAGTGCCGCCAAGCGTGGCGTCCCGATCGGCGGGAGCAATCAGCCCCAGCATTTT. The V and J genes are TRBV20-1 and TRBJ1-5; D is unclear. V was shortened by 6 bases and J by 1 base, with 28 bases between the two germline ends. CDR1 and CDR2 (germline): DFQATT, SNEGSKA (reference sequence). CDR3 length equals 19 residues.

The CDR3 is CASSALGFLYEQYF. Written as DNA, the CDR3 is TGTGCCAGCAGCGCCCTCGGGTTCCTCTACGAGCAGTACTTC. The rearrangement uses TRBV21-1 and TRBJ2-7; TRBD2, as called in the table, went unchecked against the DNA. TRBV21-1 is a pseudogene locus. The CDR3 runs 14 residues.

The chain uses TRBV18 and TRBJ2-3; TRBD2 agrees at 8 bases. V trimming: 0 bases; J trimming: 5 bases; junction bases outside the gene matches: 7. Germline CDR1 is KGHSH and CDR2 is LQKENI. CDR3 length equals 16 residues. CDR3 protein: CASSPPGLAGQDTQYF. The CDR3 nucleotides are TGTGCCAGCTCACCACCGGGGCTAGCGGGTCAAGATACGCAGTATTTT.

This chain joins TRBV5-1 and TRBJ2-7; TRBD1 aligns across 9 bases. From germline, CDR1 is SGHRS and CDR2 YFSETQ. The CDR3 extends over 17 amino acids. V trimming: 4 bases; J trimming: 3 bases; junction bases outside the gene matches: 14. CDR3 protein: CASSNDRPGTGIYEQYF. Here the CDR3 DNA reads TGCGCCAGCAGCAACGATCGTCCCGGGACAGGGATCTACGAGCAGTACTTC.

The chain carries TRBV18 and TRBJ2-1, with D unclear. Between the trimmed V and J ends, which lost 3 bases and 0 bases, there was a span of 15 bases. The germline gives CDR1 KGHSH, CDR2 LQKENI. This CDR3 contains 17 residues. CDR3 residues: CASSPLGSVSSYNEQFF. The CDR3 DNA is TGTGCCAGCTCACCGCTAGGCAGCGTGAGCTCCTACAATGAGCAGTTCTTC.

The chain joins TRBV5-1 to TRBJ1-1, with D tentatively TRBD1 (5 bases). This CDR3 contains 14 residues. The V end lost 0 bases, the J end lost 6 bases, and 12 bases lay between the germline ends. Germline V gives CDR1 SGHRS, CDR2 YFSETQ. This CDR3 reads CASSLGPGSPEAFF. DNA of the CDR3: TGCGCCAGCAGCTTGGGGCCAGGGAGCCCTGAAGCTTTCTTT.

In nucleotides, the CDR3 is TGCAGTGCTAGAGCCCGGGCGACGACTAATGAAAAACTGTTTTTT. This gives the protein CSARARATTNEKLFF. The chain uses TRBV20-1 and TRBJ1-4; D not certain. Germline assignment: CDR1 DFQATT and CDR2 SNEGSKA (reference sequence). Between the trimmed V and J ends, which lost 1 base and 2 bases, there was a span of 11 bases. CDR3 length equals 15 residues.

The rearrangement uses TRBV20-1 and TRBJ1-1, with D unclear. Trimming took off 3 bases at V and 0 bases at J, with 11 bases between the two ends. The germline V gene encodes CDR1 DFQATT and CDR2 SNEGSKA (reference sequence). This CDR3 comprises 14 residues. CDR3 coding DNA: TGCAGTGCTAGCGGGTGGCGGATGAACACTGAAGCTTTCTTT. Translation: CSASGWRMNTEAFF.